This T cell receptor (beta chain) was captured by sequencing in a study of human T cells and chemical hapten exposure (dated by TCRdb to the early 2020s). For context, the study as a whole: For sensitization, 2% DPC in acetone was applied to a roughly 2 cm by roughly 2 cm area of upper inner arm skin. Libraries were pooled for sequencing, and variation in per-sample TCR yields was attributed mainly to small differences in library volumes within the pool. Throughout the study period of about 25 weeks, patients also received therapeutic DPC doses to the scalp every week. This study followed changes in the peripheral blood TCR repertoire in vivo during primary and secondary sensitization of alopecia patients to the hapten diphenylcyclopropenone (DPC). About 30 alopecia patients provided blood for TCR sequencing at one to four time points (pre-sensitization, 2, 6 and 24 weeks). Blood samples were taken from patients before sensitization (week 0) and at 2, 6 and about 24 weeks after DPC sensitization. The mostly female patient cohort included alopecia areata with under or over 50% scalp involvement, alopecia totalis and alopecia universalis. Patch testing was performed on the upper back with Finn chambers containing 0.01% DPC, and the patch tests were scored after 6 days according to International Contact Dermatitis Research Group standards.

Sample time point, as interpreted from the label and publication: patch test 1, 2 weeks after DPC sensitization. In light of the paper, this sample's treatment or condition label describes: therapeutic diphenylcyclopropenone sensitization with weekly scalp DPC. At every patch-test visit, the blood draw took place before the patch test was put on. To be eligible, patients had to be aged 18 to 70, diagnosed with alopecia and judged suitable for DPC therapy, while pregnant patients were excluded. Unfractionated whole blood was collected in Tempus Blood RNA tubes, and total RNA was extracted from that blood. Cut back by 3 bases and 0 bases, the V and J ends lie 6 bases apart. Looking up the germline V gene (reference sequence) yields CDR1 DFQATT and CDR2 SNEGSKA. The CDR3, from cysteine to phenylalanine, totals 13 residues. The DNA shown is the 39-base CDR3, in frame from base 1. Libraries came from RACE. Sequencing instrument: NextSeq 500. During library preparation, unique molecular identifiers were attached to individual cDNA molecules so that TCRs could be counted in a quantitative, reproducible way. For every blood RNA sample, sequencing covered both the TCR alpha and TCR beta chains. Regarding the original processing steps: A median of roughly 99,000 TCRs per sample was observed, with a range of about 20,000 to 750,000. V, J and CDR3 annotation of the TCR reads was performed with the Decombinator software suite. For PS versus PT1 abundance plots, all samples were subsampled to the same number of TCRs (28,000). Expanded TCRs were defined as absent before sensitization and observed at least eight times at the 2-week time point. The raw public reads went through TCRdb reprocessing: fastp at Q25, MiXCR clone calling, in-frame beta chains kept. Merged by CDR3 protein, the rows form single entries marked with the most common genes and DNA. The V and J calls and clone size are TCRdb's, not the authors'. The sample profile shows some 400,000 distinct CDR3 sequences; approximately 4.4% of them were found once. 2% to 2.5% of the sample goes to the ten largest clones.

This clonotype was counted many times. The antigen it binds to is not known. No base quality values were provided; no much bigger clone lies one nucleotide off. Overall results and qualifications from the work: Repeated subsampling changed both the strength of the expansion versus patch-test correlation and the threshold at which the correlation became significant. A positive correlation was found between the number of PT1 expanded TCRs and patch test score, with significance reached at thresholds 8, 16 and 32 but not 4. Expanded TCRs formed significantly more large CDR3 similarity clusters than pre-sensitization or healthy control sets, consistent with antigen-driven responses. Alopecia, a presumed autoimmune disease, was present in all patients, so the immune response of the patients might differ from that of healthy individuals. DPC sensitization did not change how many TCRs were above 1 in 1000 frequency, and no evidence was found of alterations in global repertoire structure.

Specimen: whole blood, collected in connection with sensitization to the hapten diphenylcyclopropenone (DPC). This receptor was obtained from a woman between 45 and 60 years old with alopecia areata. Some clones in this sample may be carry-over from other donors' samples. The chain employs TRBV20-1 and TRBJ1-3, with TRBD1 as a weak D call on 5 bases. The sequenced DNA is TGCAGTGCTAGCAGGGACTCTGGAAACACCATATATTTT. Protein translation: CSASRDSGNTIYF.